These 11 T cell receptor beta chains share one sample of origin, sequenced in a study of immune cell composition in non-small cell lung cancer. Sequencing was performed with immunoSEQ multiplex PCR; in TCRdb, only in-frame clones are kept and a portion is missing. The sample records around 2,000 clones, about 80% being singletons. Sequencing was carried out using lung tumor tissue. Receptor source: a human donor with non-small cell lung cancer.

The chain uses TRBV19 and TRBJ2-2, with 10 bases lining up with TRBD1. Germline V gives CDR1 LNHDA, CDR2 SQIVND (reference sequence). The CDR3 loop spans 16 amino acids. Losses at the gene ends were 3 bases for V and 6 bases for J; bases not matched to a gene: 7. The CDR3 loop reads CASSIPTGGGAGELFF. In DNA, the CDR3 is TGTGCCAGTAGTATTCCGACAGGGGGCGGTGCCGGGGAGCTGTTTTTT.

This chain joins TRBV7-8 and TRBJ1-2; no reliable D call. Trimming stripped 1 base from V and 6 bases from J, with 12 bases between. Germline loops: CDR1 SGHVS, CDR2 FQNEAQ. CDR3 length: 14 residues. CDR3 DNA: TGTGCCAGCAGCTTAGGACCGCAGGCTCATGGCTACACCTTC. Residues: CASSLGPQAHGYTF.

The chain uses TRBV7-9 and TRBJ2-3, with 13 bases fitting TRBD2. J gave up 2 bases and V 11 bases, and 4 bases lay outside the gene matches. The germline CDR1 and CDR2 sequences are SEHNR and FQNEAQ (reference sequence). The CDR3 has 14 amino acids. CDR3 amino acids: CAAGTSGNTDTQYF. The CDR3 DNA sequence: TGTGCCGCGGGGACTAGCGGGAACACAGATACGCAGTATTTT.

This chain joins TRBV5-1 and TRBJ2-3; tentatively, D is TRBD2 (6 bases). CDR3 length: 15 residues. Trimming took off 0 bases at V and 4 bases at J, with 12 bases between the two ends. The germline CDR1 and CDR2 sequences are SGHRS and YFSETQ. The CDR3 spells CASSLAGGMADTQYF. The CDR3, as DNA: TGCGCCAGCAGCTTGGCTGGCGGGATGGCAGATACGCAGTATTTT.

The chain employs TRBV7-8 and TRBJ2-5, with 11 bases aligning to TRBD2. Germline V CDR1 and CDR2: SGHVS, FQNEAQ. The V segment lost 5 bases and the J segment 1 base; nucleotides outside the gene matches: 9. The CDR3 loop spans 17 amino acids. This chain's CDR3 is CASSEGLAGPGQETQYF. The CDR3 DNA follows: TGTGCCAGCAGCGAAGGACTAGCGGGCCCCGGCCAAGAGACCCAGTACTTC.

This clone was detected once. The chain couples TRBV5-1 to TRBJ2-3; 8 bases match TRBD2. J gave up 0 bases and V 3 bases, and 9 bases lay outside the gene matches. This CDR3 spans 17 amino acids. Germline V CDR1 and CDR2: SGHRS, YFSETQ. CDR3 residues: CASSWDPSGLSTDTQYF. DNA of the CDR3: TGCGCCAGCAGCTGGGACCCTAGCGGGCTTAGCACAGATACGCAGTATTTT.

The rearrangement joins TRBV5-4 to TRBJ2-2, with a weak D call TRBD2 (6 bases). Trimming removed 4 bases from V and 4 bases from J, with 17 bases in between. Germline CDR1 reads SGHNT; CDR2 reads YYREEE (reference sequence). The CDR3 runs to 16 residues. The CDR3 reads CASSEPILASTGELFF. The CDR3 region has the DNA TGTGCCAGCAGCGAACCGATTCTAGCGTCCACCGGGGAGCTGTTTTTT.

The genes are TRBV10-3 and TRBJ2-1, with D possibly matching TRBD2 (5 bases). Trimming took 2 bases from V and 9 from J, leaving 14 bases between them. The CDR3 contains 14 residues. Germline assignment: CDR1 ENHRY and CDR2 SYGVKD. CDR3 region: CAISERSVGGEQFF. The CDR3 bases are TGTGCCATCAGTGAGCGTAGCGTAGGTGGTGAGCAGTTCTTC.

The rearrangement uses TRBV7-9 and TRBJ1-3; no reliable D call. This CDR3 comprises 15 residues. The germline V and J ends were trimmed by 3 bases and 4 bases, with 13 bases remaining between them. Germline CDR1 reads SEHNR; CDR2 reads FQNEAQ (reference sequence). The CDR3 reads CASSFKGVEGNTIYF. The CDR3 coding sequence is TGTGCCAGCAGCTTCAAGGGAGTAGAGGGAAACACCATATATTTT.

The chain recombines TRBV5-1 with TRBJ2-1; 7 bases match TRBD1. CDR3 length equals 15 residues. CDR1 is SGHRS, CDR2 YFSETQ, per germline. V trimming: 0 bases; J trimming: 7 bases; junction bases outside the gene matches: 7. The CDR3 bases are TGCGCCAGCAGCTTGGAGGGGGCGATTGAAAATGAGCAGTTCTTC. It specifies CASSLEGAIENEQFF. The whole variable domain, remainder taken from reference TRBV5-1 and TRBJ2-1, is KAGVTQTPRYLIKTRGQQVTLSCSPISGHRSVSWYQQTPGQGLQFLFEYFSETQRNKGNFPGRFSGRQFSNSRSEMNVSTLELGDSALYLCASSLEGAIENEQFFGPGTRLTVL.

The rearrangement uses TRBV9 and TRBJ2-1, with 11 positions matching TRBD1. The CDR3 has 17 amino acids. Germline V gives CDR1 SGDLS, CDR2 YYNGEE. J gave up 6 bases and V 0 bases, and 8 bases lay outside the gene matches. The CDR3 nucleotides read TGTGCCAGCAGCGTAGACCCGGGACAGGGGGTTCGCAATGAGCAGTTCTTC. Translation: CASSVDPGQGVRNEQFF.